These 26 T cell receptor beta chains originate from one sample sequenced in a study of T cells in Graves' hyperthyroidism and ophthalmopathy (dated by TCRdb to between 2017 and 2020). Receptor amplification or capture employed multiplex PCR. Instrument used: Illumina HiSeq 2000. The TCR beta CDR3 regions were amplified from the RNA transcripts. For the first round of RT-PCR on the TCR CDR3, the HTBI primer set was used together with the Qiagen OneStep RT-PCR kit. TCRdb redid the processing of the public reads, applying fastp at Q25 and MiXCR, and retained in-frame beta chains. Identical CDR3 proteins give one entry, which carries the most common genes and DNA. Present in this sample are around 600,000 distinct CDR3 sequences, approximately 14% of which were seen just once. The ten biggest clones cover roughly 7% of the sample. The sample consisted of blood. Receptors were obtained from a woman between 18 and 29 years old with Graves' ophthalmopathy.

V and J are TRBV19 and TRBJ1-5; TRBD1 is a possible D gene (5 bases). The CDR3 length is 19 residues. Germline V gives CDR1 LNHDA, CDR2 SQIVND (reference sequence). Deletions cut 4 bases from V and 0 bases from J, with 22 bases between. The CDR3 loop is CASSKAPPGGDRSNQPQHF. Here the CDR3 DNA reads TGTGCCAGTAGTAAAGCTCCACCGGGCGGGGACCGTAGCAATCAGCCCCAGCATTTT.

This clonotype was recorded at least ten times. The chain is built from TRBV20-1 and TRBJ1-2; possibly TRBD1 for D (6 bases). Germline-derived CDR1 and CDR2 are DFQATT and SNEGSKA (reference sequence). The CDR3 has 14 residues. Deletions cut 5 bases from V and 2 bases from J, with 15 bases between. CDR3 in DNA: TGCAGTGCTCGCCCAGAAACAGGGAACTATGGCTACACCTTC. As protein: CSARPETGNYGYTF.

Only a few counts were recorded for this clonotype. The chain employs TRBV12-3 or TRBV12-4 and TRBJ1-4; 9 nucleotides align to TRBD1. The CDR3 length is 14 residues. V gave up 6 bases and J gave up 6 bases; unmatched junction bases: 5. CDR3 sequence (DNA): TGTGCCAGCAGAACAGGGGGCGCCGATGAAAAACTGTTTTTT. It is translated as CASRTGGADEKLFF.

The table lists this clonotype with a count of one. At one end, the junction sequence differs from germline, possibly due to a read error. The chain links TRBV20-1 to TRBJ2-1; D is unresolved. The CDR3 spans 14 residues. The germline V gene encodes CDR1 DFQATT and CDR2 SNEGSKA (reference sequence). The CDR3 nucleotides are TGCAGTGCCAGAGTCAAGAACTCCTACAATGAGCAGTTCTTC. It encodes CSARVKNSYNEQFF.

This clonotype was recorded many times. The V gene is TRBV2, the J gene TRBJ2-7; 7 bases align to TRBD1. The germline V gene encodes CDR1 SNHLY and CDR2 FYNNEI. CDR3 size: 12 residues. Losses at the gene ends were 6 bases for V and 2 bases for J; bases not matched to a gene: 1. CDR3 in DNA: TGTGCCAGCAGGGGGACAGCCTACGAGCAGTACTTC. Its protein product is CASRGTAYEQYF.

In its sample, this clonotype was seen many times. The CDR3: CASSSYGQGRNEQFF. Written as DNA, the CDR3 is TGTGCCAGCAGCTCCTATGGACAGGGAAGAAATGAGCAGTTCTTC. V gene TRBV7-2 combines with J gene TRBJ2-1; the match to TRBD1 covers 8 bases. The CDR3 loop spans 15 amino acids. Germline values: CDR1 SGHTA, CDR2 FQGNSA. J was trimmed by 7 bases and V by 4 bases; bases with no gene match: 9.

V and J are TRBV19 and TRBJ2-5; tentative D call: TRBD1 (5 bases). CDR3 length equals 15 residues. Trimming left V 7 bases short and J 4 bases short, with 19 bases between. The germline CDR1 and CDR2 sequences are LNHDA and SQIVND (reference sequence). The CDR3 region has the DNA TGTGCCAGTACCGATAGGGCAGGGCGGAGAGAGACCCAGTACTTC. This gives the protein CASTDRAGRRETQYF.

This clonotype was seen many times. CDR3 protein: CASSYERNPMQFF. CDR3 nucleotide sequence: TGTGCCAGCAGCTACGAACGAAATCCGATGCAGTTCTTC. The rearrangement joins TRBV7-9 to TRBJ2-1; D unresolved. The CDR3 is 13 amino acids. In germline, CDR1 is SEHNR, CDR2 FQNEAQ (reference sequence). Trimming took off 4 bases at V and 12 bases at J, with 16 bases between the two ends.

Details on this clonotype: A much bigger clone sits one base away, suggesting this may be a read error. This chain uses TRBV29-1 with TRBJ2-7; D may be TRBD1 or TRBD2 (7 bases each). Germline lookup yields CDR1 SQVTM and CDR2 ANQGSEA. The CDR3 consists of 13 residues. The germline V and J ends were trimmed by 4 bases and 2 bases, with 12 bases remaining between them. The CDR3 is CSVVGGGPYEQYF. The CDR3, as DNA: TGCAGCGTTGTGGGAGGGGGCCCCTACGAGCAGTACTTC.

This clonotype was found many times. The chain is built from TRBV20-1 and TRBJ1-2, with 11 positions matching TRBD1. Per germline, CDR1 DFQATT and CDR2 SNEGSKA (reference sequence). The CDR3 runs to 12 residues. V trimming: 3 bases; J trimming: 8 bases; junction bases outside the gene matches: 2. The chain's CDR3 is CSARDRGRGYTF. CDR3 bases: TGCAGTGCTAGGGACAGGGGGCGAGGCTACACCTTC.

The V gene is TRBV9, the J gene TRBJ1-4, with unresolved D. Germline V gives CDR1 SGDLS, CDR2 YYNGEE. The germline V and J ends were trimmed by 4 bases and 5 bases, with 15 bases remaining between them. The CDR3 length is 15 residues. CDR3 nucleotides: TGTGCCAGCAGCCCCTCGGGCGGCTGGAATGAAAAACTGTTTTTT. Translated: CASSPSGGWNEKLFF. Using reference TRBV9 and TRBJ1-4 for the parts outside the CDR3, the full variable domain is DSGVTQTPKHLITATGQRVTLRCSPRSGDLSVYWYQQSLDQGLQFLIQYYNGEERAKGNILERFSAQQFPDLHSELNLSSLELGDSALYFCASSPSGGWNEKLFFGSGTQLSVL.

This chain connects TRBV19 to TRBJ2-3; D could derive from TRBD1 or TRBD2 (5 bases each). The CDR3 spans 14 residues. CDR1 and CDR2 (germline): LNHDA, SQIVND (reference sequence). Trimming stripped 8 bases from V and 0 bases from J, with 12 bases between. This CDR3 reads CASQGGSSTDTQYF. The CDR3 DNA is TGTGCCAGTCAGGGCGGGTCTAGCACAGATACGCAGTATTTT.

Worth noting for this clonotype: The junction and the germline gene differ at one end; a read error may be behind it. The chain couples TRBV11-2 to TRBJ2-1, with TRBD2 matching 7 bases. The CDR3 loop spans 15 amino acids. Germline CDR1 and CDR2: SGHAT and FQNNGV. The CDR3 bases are TGCGCCAGCAGCCAAGATTGGGGGGGCTACAATGAGCAGTTCTTC. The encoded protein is CASSQDWGGYNEQFF.

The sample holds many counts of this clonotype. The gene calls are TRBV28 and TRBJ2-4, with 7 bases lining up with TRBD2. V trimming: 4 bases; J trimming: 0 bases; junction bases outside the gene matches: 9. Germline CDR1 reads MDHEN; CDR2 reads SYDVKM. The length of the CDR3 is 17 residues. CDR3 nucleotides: TGTGCCAGCAGTTCCTGGGGGAGGGCCATAGCCAAAAACATTCAGTACTTC. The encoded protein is CASSSWGRAIAKNIQYF. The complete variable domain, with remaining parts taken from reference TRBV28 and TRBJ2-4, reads DVKVTQSSRYLVKRTGEKVFLECVQDMDHENMFWYRQDPGLGLRLIYFSYDVKMKEKGDIPEGYSVSREKKERFSLILESASTNQTSMYLCASSSWGRAIAKNIQYFGAGTRLSVL.

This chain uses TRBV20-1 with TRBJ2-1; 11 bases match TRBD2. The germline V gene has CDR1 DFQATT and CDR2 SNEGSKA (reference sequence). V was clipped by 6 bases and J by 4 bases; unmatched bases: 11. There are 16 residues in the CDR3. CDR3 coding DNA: TGCAGTGCCGTCCCGTCGACTAGCGGGACATACAATGAGCAGTTCTTC. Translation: CSAVPSTSGTYNEQFF.

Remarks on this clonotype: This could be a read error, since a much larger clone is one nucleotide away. This CDR3 is CASSPRMTSGRAKARNIQYF. In nucleotides, the CDR3 is TGTGCCAGCAGCCCACGGATGACTAGCGGGAGGGCTAAGGCCAGAAACATTCAGTACTTC. The chain has TRBV7-2 and TRBJ2-4, with TRBD2 matching over 14 bases. From germline, CDR1 is SGHTA and CDR2 FQGNSA. The CDR3 is made up of 20 amino acids. The full variable domain, its missing parts supplied by reference TRBV7-2 and TRBJ2-4, is GAGVSQSPSNKVTEKGKDVELRCDPISGHTALYWYRQSLGQGLEFLIYFQGNSAPDKSGLPSDRFSAERTGGSVSTLTIQRTQQEDSAVYLCASSPRMTSGRAKARNIQYFGAGTRLSVL.

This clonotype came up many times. The CDR3 spells CASSFVNEQFF. The CDR3, as DNA: TGTGCCAGCAGCTTCGTCAATGAGCAGTTCTTC. The V and J genes are TRBV7-9 and TRBJ2-1; D is undetermined. Germline CDR1 reads SEHNR; CDR2 reads FQNEAQ (reference sequence). Trimming stripped 3 bases from V and 6 bases from J, with 3 bases between. The CDR3 length is 11 residues.

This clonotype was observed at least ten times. DNA for the CDR3: TGTGCCAGCACCATTACAGTATCTGGAAACACCATATATTTT. Translated: CASTITVSGNTIYF. The chain is built from TRBV6-1 and TRBJ1-3; D remains unclear. The germline CDR1 and CDR2 sequences are MNHNS and SASEGT. The germline V and J ends were trimmed by 7 bases and 1 base, with 11 bases remaining between them. The CDR3 is made up of 14 amino acids.

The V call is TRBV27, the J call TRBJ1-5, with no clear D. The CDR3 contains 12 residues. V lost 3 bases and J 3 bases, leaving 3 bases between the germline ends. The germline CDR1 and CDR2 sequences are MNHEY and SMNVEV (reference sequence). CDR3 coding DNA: TGTGCCAGCAGTTTCTTCAATCAGCCCCAGCATTTT. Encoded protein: CASSFFNQPQHF.

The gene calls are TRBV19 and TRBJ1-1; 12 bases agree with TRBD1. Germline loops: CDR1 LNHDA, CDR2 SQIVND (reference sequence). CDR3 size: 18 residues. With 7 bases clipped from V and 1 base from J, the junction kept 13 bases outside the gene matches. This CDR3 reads CASTLQGTGGSGNTEAFF. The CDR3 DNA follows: TGTGCCAGTACCCTTCAGGGGACAGGGGGCTCGGGGAACACTGAAGCTTTCTTT.

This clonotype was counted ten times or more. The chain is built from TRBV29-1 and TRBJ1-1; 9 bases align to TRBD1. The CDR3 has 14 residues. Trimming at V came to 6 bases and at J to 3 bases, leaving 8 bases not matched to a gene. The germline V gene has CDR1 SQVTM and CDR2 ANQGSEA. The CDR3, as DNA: TGCAGCGTCAGAACAGGGGGCGCGTACACTGAAGCTTTCTTT. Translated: CSVRTGGAYTEAFF. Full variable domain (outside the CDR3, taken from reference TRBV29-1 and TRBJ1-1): SAVISQKPSRDICQRGTSLTIQCQVDSQVTMMFWYRQQPGQSLTLIATANQGSEATYESGFVIDKFPISRPNLTFSTLTVSNMSPEDSSIYLCSVRTGGAYTEAFFGQGTRLTVV.

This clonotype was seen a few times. The CDR3 loop is CASGRGAGDGELFF. The CDR3, as DNA: TGTGCTAGTGGTCGGGGGGCAGGGGACGGGGAGCTGTTTTTT. This chain uses TRBV12-5 with TRBJ2-2, with D perhaps TRBD2 (7 bases). The CDR3 length is 14 residues. The ends were cut back, 5 bases at V and 7 bases at J, with 14 bases in the middle. Looked up from germline, CDR1 is LGHNT and CDR2 is FRNRAP.

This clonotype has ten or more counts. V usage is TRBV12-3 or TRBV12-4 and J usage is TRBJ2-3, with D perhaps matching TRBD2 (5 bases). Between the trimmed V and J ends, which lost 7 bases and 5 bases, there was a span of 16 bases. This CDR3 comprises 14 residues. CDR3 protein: CASNPILRGDTQYF. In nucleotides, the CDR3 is TGTGCCAGCAACCCCATACTACGGGGAGATACGCAGTATTTT.

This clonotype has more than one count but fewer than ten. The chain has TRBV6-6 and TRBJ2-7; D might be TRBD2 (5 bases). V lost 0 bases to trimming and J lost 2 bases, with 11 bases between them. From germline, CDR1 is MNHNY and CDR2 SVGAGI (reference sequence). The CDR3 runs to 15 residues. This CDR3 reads CASSYSGGLTYEQYF. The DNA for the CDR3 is TGTGCCAGCAGTTACTCTGGCGGGCTTACCTACGAGCAGTACTTC.

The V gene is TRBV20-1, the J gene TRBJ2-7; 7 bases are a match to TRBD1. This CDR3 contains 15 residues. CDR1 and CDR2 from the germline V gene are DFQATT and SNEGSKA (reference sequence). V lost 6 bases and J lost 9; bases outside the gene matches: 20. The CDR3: CSARGNGTQRYRQYF. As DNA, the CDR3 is TGCAGTGCCAGGGGGAACGGGACACAGCGCTACCGGCAGTACTTC.

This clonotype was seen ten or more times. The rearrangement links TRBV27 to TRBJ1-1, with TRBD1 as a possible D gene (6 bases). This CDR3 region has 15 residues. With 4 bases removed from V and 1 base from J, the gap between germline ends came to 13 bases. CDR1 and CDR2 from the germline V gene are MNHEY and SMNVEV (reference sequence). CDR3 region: CASSSWTVRNTEAFF. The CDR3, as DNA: TGTGCCAGCAGTTCTTGGACAGTTAGGAACACTGAAGCTTTCTTT.